The 15 T cell receptor beta chains presented below share a single source sample, sequenced in a study of blood T cells in healthy people across ages. Combining a sample-barcoded 5' primer with a J-beta primer mix, a second PCR ran for 7 to 11 cycles. TCRdb re-called the 5' RACE reads through MiXCR, storing one row per CDR3 protein. The profile shows about 1.4 million distinct CDR3 sequences, 55% to 75% of them singletons. The sequenced sample was blood. The receptors were gathered from a man between 18 and 35 years old in good health.

This clonotype showed up just a few times. This chain uses TRBV4-1 with TRBJ2-7; 8 bases map to TRBD2. CDR3 length: 16 amino acids. From germline, CDR1 is MGHRA and CDR2 YSYEKL. The J segment lost 4 bases and the V segment lost 1 base, leaving 9 bases of the junction unmatched. Here the CDR3 reads CASSQATRGTRYEQYF. The CDR3 nucleotides are TGCGCCAGCAGCCAAGCTACCCGGGGGACTAGATACGAGCAGTACTTC.

The rearrangement uses TRBV29-1 and TRBJ2-1, with 7 bases matching TRBD2. V gave up 1 base and J gave up 6 bases; unmatched junction bases: 3. The CDR3 extends over 13 amino acids. Germline values: CDR1 SQVTM, CDR2 ANQGSEA. CDR3 coding DNA: TGCAGCGTTGAAGGGGGGGGAGTCAATGAGCAGTTCTTC. Protein: CSVEGGGVNEQFF.

Only a few counts were recorded for this clonotype. The CDR3 nucleotides read TGCGCCAGCAGCTTGGACCCCGGGACTTACAATGAGCAGTTCTTC. It is translated as CASSLDPGTYNEQFF. The chain uses TRBV5-1 and TRBJ2-1, with D perhaps matching TRBD2 (6 bases). V was trimmed by 0 bases and J by 4 bases, leaving 11 bases between them. Germline V gene lookup returns CDR1 SGHRS and CDR2 YFSETQ. The CDR3 runs to 15 residues.

The V call is TRBV4-1, the J call TRBJ2-7; unclear D gene. The germline V gene encodes CDR1 MGHRA and CDR2 YSYEKL. Deletions cut 1 base from V and 2 bases from J, with 12 bases between. CDR3 length: 15 residues. CDR3 sequence (DNA): TGCGCCAGCAGCCAAGTGGTCTCCATGACCTACGAGCAGTACTTC. This encodes CASSQVVSMTYEQYF.

The CDR3 DNA reads as TGCAGTGCTACGAGGGAAGATAACAATGAGCAGTTCTTC. This translates into CSATREDNNEQFF. This chain joins TRBV20-1 and TRBJ2-1, with a tentative D call TRBD2 (5 bases). Germline V gene sequence: CDR1 DFQATT, CDR2 SNEGSKA (reference sequence). This CDR3 has 13 amino acids. Trimming stripped 4 bases from V and 5 bases from J, with 12 bases between.

The CDR3 sequence is CASSQEDGVDSNNYGYTF. Written as DNA, the CDR3 is TGTGCCAGCAGCCAAGAAGATGGGGTTGACAGTAATAACTATGGCTACACCTTC. V and J are TRBV4-2 and TRBJ1-2; D is perhaps TRBD1 (5 bases). The germline V gene encodes CDR1 LGHNA and CDR2 YNFKEQ. The V and J ends lost 0 bases and 1 base respectively, with 18 bases between them. The CDR3 loop spans 18 amino acids.

The CDR3 protein is CASSSRGQSWMNTEAFF. CDR3 sequence (DNA): TGTGCCAGCAGTTCAAGGGGACAGTCTTGGATGAACACTGAAGCTTTCTTT. The chain employs TRBV6-5 and TRBJ1-1; the match to TRBD1 covers 7 bases. This CDR3 region has 17 residues. The V segment lost 4 bases and the J segment 0 bases; nucleotides outside the gene matches: 11. Germline assignment: CDR1 MNHEY and CDR2 SVGAGI.

This chain joins TRBV15 and TRBJ2-3; weak D call: TRBD2 (5 bases). The CDR3 has 15 amino acids. In germline, CDR1 is LNHNV, CDR2 YYDKDF (reference sequence). With 0 bases removed from V and 3 bases from J, the gap between germline ends came to 10 bases. The CDR3 loop is CATSRDRRWTDTQYF. CDR3 in DNA: TGTGCCACCAGCAGAGATCGGAGGTGGACAGATACGCAGTATTTT.

This clonotype was picked up a small number of times. V and J are TRBV6-5 and TRBJ2-3, with D possibly called TRBD1 or TRBD2 (5 bases each). The V gene's germline CDR1 is MNHEY and CDR2 SVGAGI. The CDR3 totals 11 residues. Between the trimmed V and J ends, which lost 10 bases and 9 bases, there was a span of 14 bases. The CDR3 reads CATVLGDTQYF. CDR3 DNA sequence: TGTGCCACTGTGCTTGGGGACACGCAGTATTTT.

The chain recombines TRBV12-3 or TRBV12-4 with TRBJ1-2; 10 bases are a match to TRBD1. V lost 6 bases, J lost 6 bases, and 10 bases stayed unmatched. The CDR3 is made up of 15 amino acids. The chain's CDR3 is CASRETGQGNDGYTF. The CDR3, as DNA: TGTGCCAGCAGAGAAACGGGACAGGGGAATGATGGCTACACCTTC.

The chain is built from TRBV10-3 and TRBJ1-1; D not certain. V gave up 0 bases and J gave up 3 bases, with 5 bases separating them. Per germline, CDR1 ENHRY and CDR2 SYGVKD. CDR3 size: 13 residues. The DNA of the CDR3 is TGTGCCATCAGTGAGTCGCCGGACACTGAAGCTTTCTTT. The encoded protein is CAISESPDTEAFF.

This clonotype was detected only a few times. The CDR3 region has the DNA TGTGCCAGCAGCTTAGCGTCCGAGGGCACAGATACGCAGTATTTT. This gives the protein CASSLASEGTDTQYF. The chain is built from TRBV7-2 and TRBJ2-3; D unclear. Germline V CDR1 and CDR2: SGHTA, FQGNSA. V lost 0 bases to trimming and J lost 1 base, with 8 bases between them. The CDR3 sequence is 15 residues long. Full variable domain (missing parts from reference TRBV7-2 and TRBJ2-3): GAGVSQSPSNKVTEKGKDVELRCDPISGHTALYWYRQSLGQGLEFLIYFQGNSAPDKSGLPSDRFSAERTGGSVSTLTIQRTQQEDSAVYLCASSLASEGTDTQYFGPGTRLTVL.

This clonotype was recorded a few times. The chain combines TRBV6-2 or TRBV6-3 with TRBJ2-3; D perhaps matches TRBD2 (5 bases). The germline V gene encodes CDR1 MNHEY and CDR2 SVGEGT. V was shortened by 5 bases and J by 2 bases, with 8 bases between the two germline ends. The length of the CDR3 is 13 residues. In DNA form, the CDR3 reads TGTGCCAGCAGTAAGGACTTCACAGATACGCAGTATTTT. Amino acid sequence: CASSKDFTDTQYF.

This chain connects TRBV7-9 to TRBJ2-5; 8 bases map to TRBD1. With 5 bases clipped from V and 2 bases from J, the junction kept 7 bases outside the gene matches. The CDR3 runs 15 residues. Germline V gene lookup returns CDR1 SEHNR and CDR2 FQNEAQ (reference sequence). CDR3 bases: TGTGCCAGCAGCGACCGGACAGGGAAACAAGAGACCCAGTACTTC. It specifies CASSDRTGKQETQYF. Drawing the rest from reference TRBV7-9 and TRBJ2-5, the complete variable domain is DTGVSQNPRHKITKRGQNVTFRCDPISEHNRLYWYRQTLGQGPEFLTYFQNEAQLEKSRLLSDRFSAERPKGSFSTLEIQRTEQGDSAMYLCASSDRTGKQETQYFGPGTRLLVL.

The gene calls are TRBV29-1 and TRBJ1-1; the D gene is possibly TRBD1 (5 bases). Germline lookup yields CDR1 SQVTM and CDR2 ANQGSEA. Between the trimmed V and J ends, which lost 6 bases and 1 base, there was a span of 27 bases. The CDR3 has 18 residues. The CDR3 bases are TGCAGCGTGGGGGGGGAGGCCTGGGGACGGTCCTGGAACACTGAAGCTTTCTTT. It yields the protein CSVGGEAWGRSWNTEAFF.